This TCR beta chain was sequenced in a study of spatial heterogeneity in lung cancer. Study in general: The cohort: 70 to 85 early-stage, untreated non-small cell lung cancer patients. Alpha-chain detections were consistently fewer than beta-chain detections among the sequences. Those follow-up PBMC samples that were available underwent sequencing, at a median interval of roughly two years following resection.

Time point indicated: blood at routine non-recurrence follow-up after resection. Tumor, nontumor lung or frozen PBMC supplied whole RNA, sequenced without sorting. Carried by each TCR cDNA molecule was a unique molecular identifier. TCRdb itself ran the 5' RACE reads through MiXCR, one entry per CDR3 protein. The sample carries tens of thousands of distinct CDR3 sequences, roughly 6% recorded once. Unmatched junction bases numbered 7, after V lost 4 bases and J lost 1 base. The CDR3 loop spans 16 amino acids. This clonotype was detected a few times. The receptor's source is a male donor with early-stage non-small cell lung cancer. The V gene is TRBV23-1, the J gene TRBJ2-4, with TRBD1 matching 7 bases. TRBV23-1 is an ORF, and what it does is uncertain. The specimen comprised PBMCs, sampled at follow-up. DNA for the CDR3: TGCGCCAGCAGTCGCCTCCCGGGACAGGCCAAAAACATTCAGTACTTC. Translation: CASSRLPGQAKNIQYF.